These T cell receptor beta chains were read from a single sample in a study of blood T cell repertoires in COVID-19. The table came from immunoSEQ multiplex PCR; TCRdb's copy has only in-frame clones and leaves some out. The sample holds around 200,000 clones, approximately 78% seen once. Source material: PBMCs or T cells enriched from blood (not recorded which). Receptor source: a man aged 40-55 years who had recovered from COVID-19. Both conserved end residues are trimmed from each CDR3. The order of the fields is J gene, V gene, CDR3 protein.

>TRBJ1-1|TRBV6-4
ASSPTTGGVAF
>TRBJ2-2|TRBV9
ASSVSGGELF
>TRBJ1-1|TRBV3-1/TRBV3-2
ASSLTALITPNTEAF
>TRBJ2-1|TRBV14
ASSQSSRDLI
>TRBJ2-1|TRBV7-9
ASRYRRGDEQF
>TRBJ1-5|TRBV29-1
SVGTSGQPQH
>TRBJ2-5|TRBV7-8
ASSLARLADPQETQY
>TRBJ2-2|TRBV19
ASSDDRGRTGELF
>TRBJ1-1|TRBV6-5
ASSRGPGTEAF
>TRBJ2-4|TRBV9
ASSTAGVDIQY
>TRBJ2-7|TRBV5-1
ASSTSTGAAYEQY
>TRBJ2-7|TRBV5-4
ASSFSLSQGVYEQY
>TRBJ1-5|TRBV6-1
ASSEEVVNGPQH
>TRBJ2-5|TRBV7-3
ASSPTSSAGETQY
>TRBJ2-2|TRBV30
AWGPGTGELF
>TRBJ1-4|TRBV4-1
ASSQEGTATNEKLF
>TRBJ1-5|TRBV30
AWSPPQNQPQH
>TRBJ2-7|TRBV7-2
ASSLGGFKQY
>TRBJ1-2|TRBV6-1
ASSEKTEPPYYGYT
>TRBJ1-5|TRBV10-3
AISGGDRPNQPQH
>TRBJ2-1|TRBV5-5
ASSSGWHAGQGRNEQF
>TRBJ1-3|TRBV29-1
SVVRGTGNTIY
>TRBJ1-3|TRBV5-4
ASSQGQQGNTIY
>TRBJ1-5|TRBV6-5
ASARGEGQPQH
>TRBJ2-5|TRBV3-1/TRBV3-2
ASSQEGTGIQETQY
>TRBJ1-6|TRBV6-1
ASSEGQSNNSPLH
>TRBJ1-2|TRBV19
ASSTPGQGEIYGYT
>TRBJ1-4|TRBV18
ASSPAGGTNEKLF
>TRBJ1-1|TRBV3-1/TRBV3-2
ASSQSILRAEAF
>TRBJ2-1|TRBV7-9
ASSLRPGGPYNEQF
>TRBJ1-4|TRBV14
ASSPGYGTTNEKLF
>TRBJ1-3|TRBV21-1
ASRGTGGTGETLSGNTIY
>TRBJ1-2|TRBV9
ASSVGGQGSGGYT
>TRBJ2-1|TRBV5-1
ASSWGLAGAEGGQF
>TRBJ2-1|TRBV5-4
ASSLVRGRGPYNEQF
>TRBJ2-5|TRBV7-6
ASSAGGAETQY